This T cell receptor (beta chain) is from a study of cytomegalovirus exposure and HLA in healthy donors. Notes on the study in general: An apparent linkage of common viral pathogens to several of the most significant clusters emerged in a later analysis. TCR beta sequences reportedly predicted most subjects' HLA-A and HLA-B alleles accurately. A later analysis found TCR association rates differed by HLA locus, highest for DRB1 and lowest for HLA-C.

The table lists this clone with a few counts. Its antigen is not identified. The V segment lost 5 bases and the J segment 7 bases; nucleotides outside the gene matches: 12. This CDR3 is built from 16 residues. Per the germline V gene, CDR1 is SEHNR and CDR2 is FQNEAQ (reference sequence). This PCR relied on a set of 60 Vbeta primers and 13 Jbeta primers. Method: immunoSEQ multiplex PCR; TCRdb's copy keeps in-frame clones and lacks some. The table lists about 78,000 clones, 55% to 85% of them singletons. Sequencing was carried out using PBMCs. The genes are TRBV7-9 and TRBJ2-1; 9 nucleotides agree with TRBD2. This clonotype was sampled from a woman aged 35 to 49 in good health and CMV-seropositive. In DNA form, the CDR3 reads TGTGCCAGCAGCACGAGCGGTCCTAGCGGGGTTAATGAGCAGTTCTTC. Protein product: CASSTSGPSGVNEQFF.